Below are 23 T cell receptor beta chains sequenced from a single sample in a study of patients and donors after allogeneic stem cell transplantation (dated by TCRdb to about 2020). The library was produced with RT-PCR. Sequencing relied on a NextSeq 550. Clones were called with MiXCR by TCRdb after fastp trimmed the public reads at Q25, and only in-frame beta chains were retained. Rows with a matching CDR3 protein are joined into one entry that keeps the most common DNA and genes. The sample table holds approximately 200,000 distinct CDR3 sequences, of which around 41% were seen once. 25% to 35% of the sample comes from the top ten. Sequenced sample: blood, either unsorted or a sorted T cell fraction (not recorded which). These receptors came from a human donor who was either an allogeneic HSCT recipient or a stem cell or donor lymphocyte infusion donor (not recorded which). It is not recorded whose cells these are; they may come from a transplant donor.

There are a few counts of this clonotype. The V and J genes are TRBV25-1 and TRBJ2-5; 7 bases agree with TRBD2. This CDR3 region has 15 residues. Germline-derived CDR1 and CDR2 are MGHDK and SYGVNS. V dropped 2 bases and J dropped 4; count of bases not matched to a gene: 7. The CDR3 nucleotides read TGTGCCAGCAGTGAACGGGGAGGGCCGGGAGAGACCCAGTACTTC. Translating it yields CASSERGGPGETQYF.

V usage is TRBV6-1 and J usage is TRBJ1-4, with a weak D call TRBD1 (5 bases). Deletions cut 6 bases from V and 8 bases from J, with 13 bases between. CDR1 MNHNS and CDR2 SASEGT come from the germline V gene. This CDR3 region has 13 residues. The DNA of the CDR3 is TGTGCCAGCAGCCGGGACGGGAGAGAAAAACTGTTTTTT. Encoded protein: CASSRDGREKLFF.

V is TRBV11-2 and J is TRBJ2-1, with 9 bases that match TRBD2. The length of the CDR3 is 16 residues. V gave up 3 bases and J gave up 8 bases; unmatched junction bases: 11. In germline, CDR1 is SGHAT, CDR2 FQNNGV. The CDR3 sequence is CASSLTSGPPVDEQFF. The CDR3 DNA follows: TGTGCCAGCAGCTTGACTAGCGGACCCCCGGTGGATGAGCAGTTCTTC.

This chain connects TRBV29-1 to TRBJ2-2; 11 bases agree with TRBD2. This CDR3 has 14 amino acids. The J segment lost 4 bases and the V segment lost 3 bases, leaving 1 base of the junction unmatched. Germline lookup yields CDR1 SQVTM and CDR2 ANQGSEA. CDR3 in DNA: TGCAGCGTTGAGACTAGCGGGGTCACCGGGGAGCTGTTTTTT. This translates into CSVETSGVTGELFF.

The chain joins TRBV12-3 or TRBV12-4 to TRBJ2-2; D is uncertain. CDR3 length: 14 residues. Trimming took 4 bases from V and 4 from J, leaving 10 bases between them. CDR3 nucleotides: TGTGCCAGCAGTTATGGGGAAATCACCGGGGAGCTGTTTTTT. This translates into CASSYGEITGELFF.

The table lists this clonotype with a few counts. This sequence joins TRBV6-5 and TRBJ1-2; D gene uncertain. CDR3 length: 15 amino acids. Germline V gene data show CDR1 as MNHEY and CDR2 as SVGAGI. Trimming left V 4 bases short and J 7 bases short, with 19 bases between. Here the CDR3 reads CASSLGFYERRGYTF. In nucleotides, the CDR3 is TGTGCCAGCAGTTTGGGCTTCTATGAAAGACGTGGCTACACCTTC.

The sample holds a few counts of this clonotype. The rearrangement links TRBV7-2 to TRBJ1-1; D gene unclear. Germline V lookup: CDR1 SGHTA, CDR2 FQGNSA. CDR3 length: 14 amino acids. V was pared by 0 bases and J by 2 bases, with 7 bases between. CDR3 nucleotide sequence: TGTGCCAGCAGCTTAGCCCCGGTTAACACTGAAGCTTTCTTT. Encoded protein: CASSLAPVNTEAFF.

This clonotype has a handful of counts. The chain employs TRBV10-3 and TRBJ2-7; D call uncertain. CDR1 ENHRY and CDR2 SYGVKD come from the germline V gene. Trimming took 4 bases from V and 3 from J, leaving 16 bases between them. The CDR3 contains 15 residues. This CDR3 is CAISGAPGSNYEQYF. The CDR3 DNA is TGTGCCATCAGTGGGGCTCCCGGGTCTAACTACGAGCAGTACTTC.

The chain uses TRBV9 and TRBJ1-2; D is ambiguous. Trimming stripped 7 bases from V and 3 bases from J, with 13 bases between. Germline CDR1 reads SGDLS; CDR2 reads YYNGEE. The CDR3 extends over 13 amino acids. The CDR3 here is CASDGGGYYGYTF. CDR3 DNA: TGTGCCAGCGACGGAGGAGGTTACTATGGCTACACCTTC.

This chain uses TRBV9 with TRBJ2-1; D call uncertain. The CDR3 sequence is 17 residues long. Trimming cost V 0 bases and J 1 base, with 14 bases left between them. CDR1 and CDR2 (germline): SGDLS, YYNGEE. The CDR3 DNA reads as TGTGCCAGCAGCGTAGCTCGCCTAGTAGGTTCCTACAATGAGCAGTTCTTC. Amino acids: CASSVARLVGSYNEQFF.

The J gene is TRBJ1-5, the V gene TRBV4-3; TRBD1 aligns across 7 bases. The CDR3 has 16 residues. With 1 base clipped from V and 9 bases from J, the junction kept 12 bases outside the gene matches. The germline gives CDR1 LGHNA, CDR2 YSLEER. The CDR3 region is CASSQATTGAIPPQHF. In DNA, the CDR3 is TGCGCCAGCAGCCAAGCCACTACAGGGGCGATTCCGCCCCAGCATTTT.

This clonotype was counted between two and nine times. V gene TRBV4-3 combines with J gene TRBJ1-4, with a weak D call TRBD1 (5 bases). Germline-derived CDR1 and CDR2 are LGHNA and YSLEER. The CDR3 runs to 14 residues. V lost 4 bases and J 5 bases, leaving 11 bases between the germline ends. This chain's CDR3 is CASSRGAGNEKLFF. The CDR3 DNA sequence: TGCGCCAGCAGCCGAGGGGCAGGGAATGAAAAACTGTTTTTT.

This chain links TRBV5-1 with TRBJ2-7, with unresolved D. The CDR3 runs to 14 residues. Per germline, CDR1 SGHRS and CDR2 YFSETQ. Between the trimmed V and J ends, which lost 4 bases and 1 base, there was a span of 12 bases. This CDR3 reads CASSPGGGSYEQYF. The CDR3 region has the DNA TGCGCCAGCAGCCCCGGCGGCGGATCCTACGAGCAGTACTTC.

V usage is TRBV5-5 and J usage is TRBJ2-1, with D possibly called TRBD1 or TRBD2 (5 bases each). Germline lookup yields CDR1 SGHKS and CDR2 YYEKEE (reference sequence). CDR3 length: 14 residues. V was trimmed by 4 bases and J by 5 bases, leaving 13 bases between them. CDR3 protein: CASSPWDLDNEQFF. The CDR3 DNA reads TGTGCCAGCAGCCCCTGGGACCTTGACAATGAGCAGTTCTTC.

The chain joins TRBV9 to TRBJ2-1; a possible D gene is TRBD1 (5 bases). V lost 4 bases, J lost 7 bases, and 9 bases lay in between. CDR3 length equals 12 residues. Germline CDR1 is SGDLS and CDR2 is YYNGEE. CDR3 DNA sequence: TGTGCCAGCAGCCCGCAGGGTAATGAGCAGTTCTTC. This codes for CASSPQGNEQFF. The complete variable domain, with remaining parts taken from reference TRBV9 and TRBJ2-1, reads DSGVTQTPKHLITATGQRVTLRCSPRSGDLSVYWYQQSLDQGLQFLIQYYNGEERAKGNILERFSAQQFPDLHSELNLSSLELGDSALYFCASSPQGNEQFFGPGTRLTVL.

The CDR3 DNA is TGTGCCTGGAGTTTGACTCTGAATCAGCCCCAGCATTTT. Amino acids: CAWSLTLNQPQHF. The genes are TRBV30 and TRBJ1-5; D not resolved. The CDR3 extends over 13 amino acids. The V end was cut by 2 bases, the J end by 4 bases, with 9 bases between. Germline loops: CDR1 GTSNPN, CDR2 SVGIG (reference sequence).

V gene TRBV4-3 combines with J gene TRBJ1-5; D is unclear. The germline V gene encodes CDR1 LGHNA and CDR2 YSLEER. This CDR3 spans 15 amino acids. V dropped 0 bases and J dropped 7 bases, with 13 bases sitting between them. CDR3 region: CASSQEWKVEQPQHF. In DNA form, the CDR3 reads TGCGCCAGCAGCCAAGAGTGGAAGGTCGAGCAGCCCCAGCATTTT.

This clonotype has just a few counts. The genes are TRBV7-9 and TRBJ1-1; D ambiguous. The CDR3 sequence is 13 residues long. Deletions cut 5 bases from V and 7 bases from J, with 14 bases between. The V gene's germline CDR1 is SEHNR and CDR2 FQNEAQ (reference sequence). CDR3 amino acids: CASSLTYEGEAFF. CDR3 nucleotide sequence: TGTGCCAGCAGCCTAACCTATGAGGGTGAAGCTTTCTTT.

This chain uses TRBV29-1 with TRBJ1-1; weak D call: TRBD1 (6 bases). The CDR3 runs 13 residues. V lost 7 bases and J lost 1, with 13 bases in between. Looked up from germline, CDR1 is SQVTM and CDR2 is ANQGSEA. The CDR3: CSAGRTANTEAFF. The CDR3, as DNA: TGCAGCGCAGGACGGACAGCGAACACTGAAGCTTTCTTT. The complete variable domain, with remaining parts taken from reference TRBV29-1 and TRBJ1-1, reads SAVISQKPSRDICQRGTSLTIQCQVDSQVTMMFWYRQQPGQSLTLIATANQGSEATYESGFVIDKFPISRPNLTFSTLTVSNMSPEDSSIYLCSAGRTANTEAFFGQGTRLTVV.

Here the CDR3 reads CASSFTSHEQFF. In DNA, the CDR3 is TGTGCCAGCAGCTTTACTAGCCATGAGCAGTTCTTC. The chain links TRBV5-6 to TRBJ2-1, with D tentatively TRBD2 (6 bases). V was clipped by 2 bases and J by 8 bases, with 8 bases between them. CDR3 length: 12 residues. Germline V gene data show CDR1 as SGHDT and CDR2 as YYEEEE.

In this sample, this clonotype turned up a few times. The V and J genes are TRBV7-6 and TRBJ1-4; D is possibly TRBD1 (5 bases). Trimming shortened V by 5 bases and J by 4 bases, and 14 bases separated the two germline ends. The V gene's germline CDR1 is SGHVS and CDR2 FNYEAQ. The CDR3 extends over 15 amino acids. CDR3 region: CASSQRQQINEKLFF. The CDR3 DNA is TGTGCCAGCAGCCAAAGACAGCAAATTAATGAAAAACTGTTTTTT.

The CDR3 DNA follows: TGCAGTGCTAGAAGGCTAGCGGCCTACGAGCAGTACTTC. This translates into CSARRLAAYEQYF. The V call is TRBV20-1, the J call TRBJ2-7, with 7 bases matching TRBD2. V gave up 2 bases and J gave up 2 bases; unmatched junction bases: 3. Germline assignment: CDR1 DFQATT and CDR2 SNEGSKA (reference sequence). The CDR3 loop spans 13 amino acids.

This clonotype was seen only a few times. The CDR3 here is CASSLRDREATLNTEAFF. In DNA form, the CDR3 reads TGTGCCAGCAGCTTAAGGGACAGGGAGGCCACATTGAACACTGAAGCTTTCTTT. The chain uses TRBV7-9 and TRBJ1-1, with 9 positions matching TRBD1. Germline V lookup: CDR1 SEHNR, CDR2 FQNEAQ (reference sequence). The CDR3 contains 18 residues. V lost 2 bases and J lost 0; bases outside the gene matches: 10.